The 14 T cell receptor beta chains below all came from one sample that was sequenced in a study of shared clonotypes between healthy human individuals. Method: immunoSEQ multiplex PCR; TCRdb's copy keeps in-frame clones and lacks some. The data contain about 2.4 million clones, under 95% of them singletons. Sequencing was performed on naive CD4+ T cells from PBMCs. The subset here: CD45RA+ positively selected. The origin of the receptors is a man aged 18-30 years in good health. Some clones in this sample may be carry-over from other donors' samples.

V usage is TRBV28 and J usage is TRBJ2-3; 8 bases match TRBD2. The CDR3 runs to 14 residues. Germline V gives CDR1 MDHEN, CDR2 SYDVKM. Trimming cost V 6 bases and J 6 bases; bases outside gene matches: 8. CDR3 nucleotide sequence: TGTGCCAGCAGGACAGCGGGAGCGGTGGATACGCAGTATTTT. Translated, it gives CASRTAGAVDTQYF. The full variable domain, completed using reference TRBV28 and TRBJ2-3, is DVKVTQSSRYLVKRTGEKVFLECVQDMDHENMFWYRQDPGLGLRLIYFSYDVKMKEKGDIPEGYSVSREKKERFSLILESASTNQTSMYLCASRTAGAVDTQYFGPGTRLTVL.

This chain joins TRBV5-1 and TRBJ2-5; possibly TRBD2 for D (6 bases). This CDR3 comprises 14 residues. Trimming took 5 bases from V and 1 from J, leaving 12 bases between them. Germline CDR1 reads SGHRS; CDR2 reads YFSETQ. CDR3 sequence: CASSTYGGQETQYF. The CDR3 region has the DNA TGCGCCAGCAGTACTTACGGGGGCCAAGAGACCCAGTACTTC.

This chain links TRBV30 with TRBJ2-2, with TRBD2 matching 7 bases. With 5 bases clipped from V and 5 bases from J, the junction kept 8 bases outside the gene matches. CDR1 and CDR2 (germline): GTSNPN, SVGIG (reference sequence). This CDR3 contains 14 residues. The CDR3 region has the DNA TGTGCCTGGCGGCTGAGCGGGGTAACCGGGGAGCTGTTTTTT. It encodes CAWRLSGVTGELFF.

The gene calls are TRBV28 and TRBJ1-5; D gene ambiguous. The ends were cut back, 6 bases at V and 7 bases at J, with 10 bases in the middle. This CDR3 is built from 12 residues. In germline, CDR1 is MDHEN, CDR2 SYDVKM. The CDR3 protein is CASSREDQPQHF. For the CDR3, the DNA is TGTGCCAGCAGCCGAGAAGACCAGCCCCAGCATTTT.

The CDR3 loop is CASSHTGTGATEAFF. The CDR3 DNA reads TGCGCCAGCAGCCATACCGGGACAGGGGCCACTGAAGCTTTCTTT. This chain links TRBV4-1 with TRBJ1-1, with 10 bases matching TRBD1. J was trimmed by 4 bases and V by 3 bases; bases with no gene match: 5. CDR1 and CDR2 (germline): MGHRA, YSYEKL. This CDR3 region has 15 residues.

The rearrangement uses TRBV7-2 and TRBJ2-3, with 13 bases that match TRBD2. There are 15 residues in the CDR3. Germline V gene data show CDR1 as SGHTA and CDR2 as FQGNSA. With V trimmed by 6 bases and J by 2 bases, 2 bases remained unmatched. The CDR3 protein is CASRLAGGLTDTQYF. CDR3 sequence (DNA): TGTGCCAGCAGACTAGCGGGAGGGCTCACAGATACGCAGTATTTT.

The rearrangement uses TRBV6-1 and TRBJ1-6; unclear D gene. Germline loops: CDR1 MNHNS, CDR2 SASEGT. Trimming cost V 4 bases and J 0 bases, with 13 bases left between them. The CDR3 length is 17 residues. CDR3 DNA sequence: TGTGCCAGCAGTGCAACTCCACTGAGCTCCTATAATTCACCCCTCCACTTT. Protein: CASSATPLSSYNSPLHF.

The chain combines TRBV6-5 with TRBJ2-7; D is undetermined. Germline V gene sequence: CDR1 MNHEY, CDR2 SVGAGI. V lost 2 bases, J lost 2 bases, and 16 bases lay in between. The CDR3 totals 16 residues. CDR3 sequence: CASSYGFALKAYEQYF. The DNA of the CDR3 is TGTGCCAGCAGTTACGGTTTCGCTCTCAAGGCCTACGAGCAGTACTTC.

As for this clone: This CDR3 is also generated by other DNA sequences in the sample. The rearrangement joins TRBV6-5 to TRBJ1-2, with 12 bases that match TRBD1. Per the germline V gene, CDR1 is MNHEY and CDR2 is SVGAGI. Germline trimming cut 4 bases from V and 4 bases from J; bases unmatched to any gene: 4. The CDR3 consists of 15 residues. CDR3 nucleotide sequence: TGTGCCAGCAGTTTGGGGACAGGGGGCGGCTATGGCTACACCTTC. This gives the protein CASSLGTGGGYGYTF.

Regarding this clone: Its ends do not fully match the called genes, so a read error is possible. This chain links TRBV28 with TRBJ2-1, with 8 bases lining up with TRBD2. This CDR3 is 15 amino acids long. Germline-derived CDR1 and CDR2 are MDHEN and SYDVKM. The CDR3 nucleotides read TGTGCCGGCAGCTTAGTAGCGGGGCACTACAATGAGCAGTTCTTC. Its translation is CAGSLVAGHYNEQFF.

The rearrangement uses TRBV30 and TRBJ2-3; D call uncertain. The CDR3 runs to 14 residues. Germline V gene sequence: CDR1 GTSNPN, CDR2 SVGIG (reference sequence). Trimming took off 4 bases at V and 4 bases at J, with 15 bases between the two ends. The CDR3 reads CAWTPGLAADTQYF. Written as DNA, the CDR3 is TGTGCCTGGACCCCTGGGCTGGCGGCAGATACGCAGTATTTT.

This clone occurred a few times. In DNA form, the CDR3 reads TGTGCCAGCAGTTTAGAACGACGGTCAAACTCTGGAAACACCATATATTTT. This sequence encodes CASSLERRSNSGNTIYF. V usage is TRBV28 and J usage is TRBJ1-3; D gene uncertain. The CDR3 is 17 amino acids. V shed 2 bases and J shed 0 bases, with 14 bases lying between them. Per germline, CDR1 MDHEN and CDR2 SYDVKM.

The V gene is TRBV7-8, the J gene TRBJ1-5; TRBD1 is a possible D gene (5 bases). With 3 bases removed from V and 8 bases from J, the gap between germline ends came to 17 bases. This CDR3 is built from 15 residues. The germline CDR1 and CDR2 sequences are SGHVS and FQNEAQ. The CDR3 protein is CASSFGRDRWEPQHF. The DNA for the CDR3 is TGTGCCAGCAGCTTTGGCCGGGACCGATGGGAGCCCCAGCATTTT.

V is TRBV7-3 and J is TRBJ2-5; no clear D. V lost 1 base to trimming and J lost 1 base, with 16 bases between them. The CDR3 consists of 17 residues. CDR1 and CDR2 from the germline V gene are SGHTA and FQGTGA. The CDR3 coding sequence is TGTGCCAGCAGCTTAATTTATCGTAGTGGGCTCCAAGAGACCCAGTACTTC. This codes for CASSLIYRSGLQETQYF.